This entry features one T cell receptor (beta chain) sequence. Which antigen it targets is not known. Per-base quality was not reported, and no clone a single base away is much larger than it. The run used an Illumina HiSeq 1500. TCRdb reprocessed the public reads (quality trimming at Q25 with fastp, clone calling with MiXCR) and kept in-frame beta chains. Rows are unified per CDR3 protein, each entry keeping the most common DNA and genes. This sample comprises tens of thousands of distinct CDR3 sequences, approximately 46% of them detected only once. The ten largest make up just over 90% of the sample. This sample stems from a study of T cell repertoires in cytomegalovirus infection (dated by TCRdb to the late 2010s). With respect to the entire study: The peptide stimulations were aimed at well-studied HLA-B-restricted epitopes as well as recently identified HLA-C-restricted CMV epitopes, whose presentation resists viral immunomodulation. Because public TCR beta signatures pointed to carriage of CMV infection together with the matching HLA type, the HLA type of each donor mattered for the analysis. Broader findings and caveats from the paper: Carriers of CMV infection plus the relevant HLA type were discriminated by the cumulative frequency of public TCR beta family members in the study cohort and in an independent roughly 370-donor cohort. The ex vivo response was dominated by HLA-C-restricted CMV-specific TCR beta clonotypes, and the single most frequent clonotype in two of eight donors was supplied by these HLA-C-restricted clonotypes.

The treatment or condition label for this specimen denotes: in vitro stimulation with specific CMV peptide epitopes to enrich CMV-specific T cells. This TCR derives from a human donor in good health (CMV status not recorded). Some clones in this sample may be carry-over from other donors' samples. The input for sequencing was CD8+ T cells from cultured PBMCs, taken from culture after CMV antigen stimulation.

At the DNA level, the sequence is TGTGCCAGCAGGGTCCTAGCGGGAGGGATAGAGACCCAGTACTTC. Its coded protein is CASRVLAGGIETQYF. The sequence is built from TRBV2 and TRBJ2-5; 12 central nucleotides agree with TRBD2. According to the germline V gene, CDR1 reads SNHLY and CDR2 reads FYNNEI. Germline trimming: 6 bases from V, 4 bases from J; junction bases outside gene matches: 6. The CDR3 holds 15 amino acids from the cysteine to the phenylalanine. Solely the CDR3 DNA is kept, with 45 bases framed from the first base.